This T cell receptor beta chain was observed in a study of T cell repertoires in cytomegalovirus infection. Broader study findings: Clonotype analysis showed dominance of the ex vivo response by HLA-C-restricted CMV-specific TCR beta clonotypes.

This clonotype was recorded a few times. Antigen: not known. TCRdb ran MiXCR on the reads and lists one entry per CDR3 protein. The table has some 270,000 distinct CDR3 sequences, approximately 15% seen once. Material: CD8+ T cells from PBMCs. This clonotype was obtained from a human donor in good health (CMV status not recorded). Some clones in this sample may be carry-over from other donors' samples.

Written as DNA, the CDR3 is TGTGCCAGCAGTACCGTGTCGGGGGCTGCAAATGAGCAGTTCTTC. It translates to CASSTVSGAANEQFF. The rearrangement joins TRBV7-2 to TRBJ2-1; D possibly uses TRBD1 or TRBD2 (6 bases each). Germline lookup yields CDR1 SGHTA and CDR2 FQGNSA. V was shortened by 6 bases and J by 7 bases, with 19 bases between the two germline ends. The CDR3 length is 15 residues.